The 21 T cell receptor beta chains below come from one sample, sequenced in a study of T cells in Graves' hyperthyroidism and ophthalmopathy. The TCR beta CDR3 regions underwent amplification using RNA transcripts as the source. Using the HTBI primer set, a first-round RT-PCR was run on the TCR CDR3. TCRdb analysed the multiplex PCR reads with MiXCR anew, one entry per CDR3 protein. The table has more than 350,000 distinct CDR3 sequences, about 18% seen once. The source material was blood. The receptors stem from a woman younger than 45 with Graves' hyperthyroidism that later progressed to Graves' ophthalmopathy.

This clonotype was counted only a few times. The chain carries TRBV19 and TRBJ2-1; D unresolved. The V gene lost 3 bases and the J gene lost 5 bases, with 11 bases spanning the gap. Germline assignment: CDR1 LNHDA and CDR2 SQIVND (reference sequence). The CDR3 contains 14 residues. DNA for the CDR3: TGTGCCAGTAGTATTGCTGCAACCAACAATGAGCAGTTCTTC. Protein sequence: CASSIAATNNEQFF.

This clonotype was detected ten times or more. The chain recombines TRBV28 with TRBJ1-2, with 10 nucleotides matching TRBD1. CDR3 size: 16 residues. The J segment lost 2 bases and the V segment lost 8 bases, leaving 11 bases of the junction unmatched. Germline V CDR1 and CDR2: MDHEN, SYDVKM. Here the CDR3 reads CASQIVAGQGNYGYTF. The CDR3 bases are TGTGCCAGCCAAATCGTTGCGGGACAGGGGAACTATGGCTACACCTTC.

This clonotype was detected ten times or more. The J gene is TRBJ1-1, the V gene TRBV6-1; D is unresolved. Germline CDR1 MNHNS, CDR2 SASEGT. There are 11 residues in the CDR3. Trimming stripped 8 bases from V and 7 bases from J, with 11 bases between. Written as DNA, the CDR3 is TGTGCCAGCCCTGATGAGCTTGAAGCTTTCTTT. It specifies CASPDELEAFF.

The rearrangement uses TRBV19 and TRBJ1-1; unclear D gene. V lost 4 bases to trimming and J lost 2 bases, with 14 bases between them. The germline CDR1 and CDR2 sequences are LNHDA and SQIVND (reference sequence). The CDR3 is made up of 15 amino acids. CDR3 in amino acids: CASSTSIYSNTEAFF. CDR3 DNA sequence: TGTGCCAGTAGTACCTCTATATACTCAAACACTGAAGCTTTCTTT.

This clonotype was picked up many times. The chain uses TRBV7-2 and TRBJ2-7; the match to TRBD1 covers 12 bases. Losses at the gene ends were 5 bases for V and 0 bases for J; bases not matched to a gene: 2. CDR3 length equals 15 residues. In germline, CDR1 is SGHTA, CDR2 FQGNSA. CDR3 DNA: TGTGCCAGCAGCCCGGGACAGGGGGCCTCCTACGAGCAGTACTTC. Protein: CASSPGQGASYEQYF.

This clonotype has at least ten counts. The chain is built from TRBV27 and TRBJ2-7; 7 positions match TRBD2. The V gene's germline CDR1 is MNHEY and CDR2 SMNVEV (reference sequence). The CDR3 totals 15 residues. V was pared by 4 bases and J by 5 bases, with 11 bases of the junction left unmatched. CDR3 DNA: TGTGCCAGCAGTTCCCGGGCGGGAGATCGGGACGAGCAGTACTTC. It is translated as CASSSRAGDRDEQYF.

This clonotype was seen at least ten times. The CDR3 is CASSGLAGELFF. CDR3 in DNA: TGTGCCAGCAGTGGTTTGGCTGGGGAGCTGTTTTTT. This chain connects TRBV2 to TRBJ2-2; D gene uncertain. This CDR3 is 12 amino acids long. Trimming cost V 4 bases and J 8 bases, with 8 bases left between them. Looked up from germline, CDR1 is SNHLY and CDR2 is FYNNEI.

This clonotype was counted ten times or more. The rearrangement links TRBV28 to TRBJ2-6, with D tentatively TRBD1 or TRBD2 (6 bases each). This CDR3 spans 17 amino acids. The germline V gene encodes CDR1 MDHEN and CDR2 SYDVKM. The V end lost 5 bases, the J end lost 2 bases, and 16 bases lay between the germline ends. DNA of the CDR3: TGTGCCAGCAGTATACCCCTGGGGGGCACTGGGGCCAACGTCCTGACTTTC. Its protein product is CASSIPLGGTGANVLTF. Drawing the rest from reference TRBV28 and TRBJ2-6, the complete variable domain is DVKVTQSSRYLVKRTGEKVFLECVQDMDHENMFWYRQDPGLGLRLIYFSYDVKMKEKGDIPEGYSVSREKKERFSLILESASTNQTSMYLCASSIPLGGTGANVLTFGAGSRLTVL.

The rearrangement links TRBV5-1 to TRBJ2-7; D is perhaps TRBD2 (6 bases). Germline V gene data show CDR1 as SGHRS and CDR2 as YFSETQ. The CDR3 covers 17 residues. Trimming took 0 bases from V and 2 from J, leaving 18 bases between them. CDR3 DNA: TGCGCCAGCAGCTTGGCCGGGTCTAGCGCCTTAGCCTACGAGCAGTACTTC. Its protein is CASSLAGSSALAYEQYF.

This clonotype was seen a handful of times. The rearrangement uses TRBV11-2 and TRBJ2-1, with TRBD2 matching 11 bases. The CDR3 has 19 residues. After removal of 4 bases from V and 7 bases from J, the junction contained 18 bases not matched to a gene. Germline values: CDR1 SGHAT, CDR2 FQNNGV. The CDR3 sequence: CASSSPLAGGVPLRNEQFF. CDR3 coding DNA: TGTGCCAGCAGCTCCCCCCTAGCGGGAGGAGTCCCGCTCCGGAATGAGCAGTTCTTC.

This clonotype was counted at least ten times. This chain connects TRBV6-5 to TRBJ2-7; D may be TRBD2 (6 bases). CDR1 and CDR2 (germline): MNHEY, SVGAGI. V lost 2 bases to trimming and J lost 4 bases, with 15 bases between them. This CDR3 region has 15 residues. The CDR3 here is CASSYLFGGSYEQYF. CDR3 coding DNA: TGTGCCAGCAGTTACCTCTTCGGGGGTTCGTACGAGCAGTACTTC.

This clonotype was picked up many times. This chain links TRBV2 with TRBJ2-2; the match to TRBD2 covers 12 bases. Germline V gene lookup returns CDR1 SNHLY and CDR2 FYNNEI. V was clipped by 6 bases and J by 5 bases; unmatched bases: 4. The CDR3 runs to 15 residues. The CDR3 sequence is CASSRLAGATGELFF. The CDR3 region has the DNA TGTGCCAGCAGCCGACTAGCGGGAGCTACCGGGGAGCTGTTTTTT.

This clonotype appeared many times. This chain uses TRBV30 with TRBJ2-7, with D possibly being TRBD2 (5 bases). The length of the CDR3 is 13 residues. V lost 2 bases and J 2 bases, leaving 10 bases between the germline ends. Germline V gene data show CDR1 as GTSNPN and CDR2 as SVGIG (reference sequence). The CDR3: CAWSSGDTYEQYF. CDR3 bases: TGTGCCTGGAGTAGCGGCGATACCTACGAGCAGTACTTC.

The V call is TRBV28, the J call TRBJ2-7; D might be TRBD1 (5 bases). This CDR3 is 13 amino acids long. V lost 6 bases to trimming and J lost 3 bases, with 12 bases between them. The germline V gene encodes CDR1 MDHEN and CDR2 SYDVKM. DNA for the CDR3: TGTGCCAGCAGCTTCCAAACAGGCTACGAGCAGTACTTC. Translated: CASSFQTGYEQYF.

The rearrangement links TRBV10-3 to TRBJ1-1; D uncertain. Germline loops: CDR1 ENHRY, CDR2 SYGVKD. The CDR3 consists of 14 residues. Trimming took 3 bases from V and 5 from J, leaving 13 bases between them. CDR3 in amino acids: CAISESPPRTEAFF. Written as DNA, the CDR3 is TGTGCCATCAGTGAATCTCCCCCTCGGACTGAAGCTTTCTTT.

In its sample, this clonotype was seen many times. V usage is TRBV2 and J usage is TRBJ1-1; D is unclear. This CDR3 region has 12 residues. Deletions cut 6 bases from V and 2 bases from J, with 7 bases between. The germline gives CDR1 SNHLY, CDR2 FYNNEI. The CDR3: CASRDPNTEAFF. The CDR3 DNA reads as TGTGCCAGCAGGGACCCCAACACTGAAGCTTTCTTT. Full variable domain (rest looked up from reference TRBV2 and TRBJ1-1): EPEVTQTPSHQVTQMGQEVILRCVPISNHLYFYWYRQILGQKVEFLVSFYNNEISEKSEIFDDQFSVERPDGSNFTLKIRSTKLEDSAMYFCASRDPNTEAFFGQGTRLTVV.

This clonotype was found many times. The chain carries TRBV6-1 and TRBJ1-1, with 8 bases that match TRBD1. The V segment lost 5 bases and the J segment 2 bases; nucleotides outside the gene matches: 4. The CDR3 contains 14 residues. From germline, CDR1 is MNHNS and CDR2 SASEGT. In DNA, the CDR3 is TGTGCCAGCAGTTATCAGGGGGCAAACACTGAAGCTTTCTTT. It encodes CASSYQGANTEAFF.

This clonotype was seen at least ten times. The chain links TRBV3-1 to TRBJ1-1; D is ambiguous. The V gene's germline CDR1 is LGHDT and CDR2 YNNKEL (reference sequence). The CDR3 is 13 residues long. Deletions cut 0 bases from V and 3 bases from J, with 5 bases between. DNA of the CDR3: TGTGCCAGCAGCCAAGACAAGTACACTGAAGCTTTCTTT. Its protein product is CASSQDKYTEAFF.

This clonotype was observed at least ten times. This chain connects TRBV20-1 to TRBJ2-1; 7 nucleotides line up with TRBD1. The CDR3 is 14 residues long. With V trimmed by 8 bases and J by 4 bases, 11 bases remained unmatched. Per germline, CDR1 DFQATT and CDR2 SNEGSKA (reference sequence). The CDR3: CSPENPTGYNEQFF. The CDR3 DNA is TGCAGTCCCGAAAATCCGACAGGGTACAATGAGCAGTTCTTC.

The rearrangement links TRBV30 to TRBJ1-2; D uncertain. CDR3 length equals 12 residues. V was clipped by 2 bases and J by 2 bases, with 6 bases between them. The germline gives CDR1 GTSNPN, CDR2 SVGIG (reference sequence). CDR3 nucleotides: TGTGCCTGGAGTTTACAGAACTATGGCTACACCTTC. It specifies CAWSLQNYGYTF. The full variable domain, with the rest looked up from reference TRBV30 and TRBJ1-2, is SQTIHQWPATLVQPVGSPLSLECTVEGTSNPNLYWYRQAAGRGLQLLFYSVGIGQISSEVPQNLSASRPQDRQFILSSKKLLLSDSGFYLCAWSLQNYGYTFGSGTRLTVV.

The sample holds many counts of this clonotype. The chain employs TRBV3-1 and TRBJ2-7, with D possibly TRBD1 on 6 matching bases. Germline CDR1 reads LGHDT; CDR2 reads YNNKEL (reference sequence). The CDR3 has 16 amino acids. V was shortened by 4 bases and J by 2 bases, with 18 bases between the two germline ends. The CDR3, as DNA: TGTGCCAGCAGCCCCCTAGGGGGTGGACAGCCCTACGAGCAGTACTTC. It yields the protein CASSPLGGGQPYEQYF.